Reported below is one T cell receptor (beta chain). As processed by the authors: How many nucleated cells were present was estimated from reference gene primer amplification. Assay: immunoSEQ multiplex PCR; the TCRdb copy retains only in-frame clones and omits some. Clonal size and the V and J genes are those of that table, whereas D and trimming came from the DNA. The sample shows a few hundred thousand clones, roughly nine tenths of them seen only once. Germline CDR1 reads LNHDA; CDR2 reads SQIVND (reference sequence). The CDR3 is made up of 15 amino acids. With 8 bases removed from V and 4 bases from J, the gap between germline ends came to 20 bases. The data belong to a study of blood T cell repertoires in COVID-19. For the study at large: The study drew acute and convalescent COVID-19 samples from the United States, Italy and Spain. PBMCs, B-cell-depleted T cells, or T cells were the source of the cDNA or gDNA that made up the material.

Cohort 3 recovery required two negative PCRs, clearance, or symptom resolution. The chain joins TRBV19 to TRBJ1-2; D is perhaps TRBD1 (6 bases). The specimen sequenced was PBMCs or T cells enriched from blood (not recorded which). This clonotype originated in a young woman who had recovered from COVID-19. The CDR3 is CASRTPTGDFYGYTF. The CDR3 nucleotides read TGTGCCAGTCGAACCCCGACAGGAGATTTCTATGGCTACACCTTC.